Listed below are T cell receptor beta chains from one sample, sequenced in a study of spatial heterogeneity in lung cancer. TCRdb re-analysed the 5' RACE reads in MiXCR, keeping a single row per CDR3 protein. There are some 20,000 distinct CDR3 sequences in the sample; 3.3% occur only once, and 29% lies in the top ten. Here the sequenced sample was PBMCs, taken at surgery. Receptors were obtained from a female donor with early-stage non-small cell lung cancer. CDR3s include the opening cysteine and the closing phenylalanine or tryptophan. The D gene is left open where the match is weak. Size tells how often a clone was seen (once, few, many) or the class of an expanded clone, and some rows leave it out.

TGTGCCAGCAGTTCCCAGGGGAACCCTGGAAACACCATATATTTT	CASSSQGNPGNTIYF	.	many	TRBJ1-3	TRBV27
TGTGCCAGCAGCGACTCTGCTTTTGTGGTGAAATACGAGCAGTACTTC	CASSDSAFVVKYEQYF	.	few	TRBJ2-7	TRBV6-1
TGTGCCAGCAGTAGGACGCGAAACACCATATATTTT	CASSRTRNTIYF	.	many	TRBJ1-3	TRBV12-3/TRBV12-4
TGCAGTGCTACCCAACACATCGGACTAGCGGGAGCTGAGCAGTTCTTC	CSATQHIGLAGAEQFF	TRBD2	many	TRBJ2-1	TRBV20-1
TGTGCCAGCAGCTTGGGAAAGAGGTTAAGCAATGAGCAGTTCTTC	CASSLGKRLSNEQFF	.	.	TRBJ2-1	TRBV5-6
TGTGCCACCCTTGGGGGGGAGGTTGGCACAGATACGCAGTATTTT	CATLGGEVGTDTQYF	TRBD2	few	TRBJ2-3	TRBV25-1
TGTGCCATCAGTGAGTCGACGGGGTACAATGAGCAGTTCTTC	CAISESTGYNEQFF	.	many	TRBJ2-1	TRBV10-3
TGCGCCAGCAGCCAGTCACTTGTCTATGAGCAGTTCTTC	CASSQSLVYEQFF	.	many	TRBJ2-1	TRBV4-1
TGTGCCAGCAGCCGGCTGACTAGCGGGACAAGGAACACCGGGGAGCTGTTTTTT	CASSRLTSGTRNTGELFF	TRBD2	many	TRBJ2-2	TRBV3-1
TGTGCCAGCAGTTTCTTCCCGACTGAGCAGTTCTTC	CASSFFPTEQFF	.	many	TRBJ2-1	TRBV28
TGTGCCAGCAGCCCCGGACTAGCGGCCCCCTACAATGAGCAGTTCTTC	CASSPGLAAPYNEQFF	TRBD2	many	TRBJ2-1	TRBV9
TGTGCCAGCAGTGACTCAGCGACTAGTGACACCTCTAGCACAGATACGCAGTATTTT	CASSDSATSDTSSTDTQYF	.	many	TRBJ2-3	TRBV6-4
TGTGCCAGCAGCGCACGCAGACTAGCCAACACCGGGGAGCTGTTTTTT	CASSARRLANTGELFF	TRBD2	many	TRBJ2-2	TRBV9